Listed here are 9 T cell receptor beta chains from one sample, sequenced in a study of blood T cells in healthy people across ages. The second PCR ran about 6 to 12 cycles with a sample-barcoded 5' primer and J-beta primers. Each CDR3 protein gets one entry after TCRdb re-called the 5' RACE reads with MiXCR. The table has 1,800,000 or so distinct CDR3 sequences, 39% seen once; the top ten hold 23%. Sequenced input: blood. The receptors originated from a human donor in good health.

This clonotype was observed a few times. The chain is built from TRBV20-1 and TRBJ2-1; 11 bases map to TRBD2. Per germline, CDR1 DFQATT and CDR2 SNEGSKA (reference sequence). The ends lost 4 bases at V and 7 bases at J; junction bases unmatched: 6. The CDR3 is made up of 14 amino acids. In DNA, the CDR3 is TGCAGTGCTATTCTAGCGGGGGGTAGTAATGAGCAGTTCTTC. Translated, it gives CSAILAGGSNEQFF.

This clonotype was observed a few times. The chain recombines TRBV4-1 with TRBJ1-2, with D unresolved. Germline V gives CDR1 MGHRA, CDR2 YSYEKL. The CDR3 spans 15 residues. V was clipped by 0 bases and J by 5 bases, with 13 bases between them. The DNA of the CDR3 is TGCGCCAGCAGCCAAGAAGGGCAGGTTTTTTATGGCTACACCTTC. Amino acid sequence: CASSQEGQVFYGYTF.

V usage is TRBV25-1 and J usage is TRBJ1-5; no clear D gene. CDR1 MGHDK and CDR2 SYGVNS come from the germline V gene. V shed 4 bases and J shed 6 bases, with 13 bases lying between them. The CDR3 spans 14 residues. The CDR3 spells CASSAPVGAQPQHF. The CDR3 coding sequence is TGTGCCAGCAGTGCGCCTGTGGGTGCTCAGCCCCAGCATTTT.

This chain joins TRBV6-6 and TRBJ1-4; D remains unclear. The germline CDR1 and CDR2 sequences are MNHNY and SVGAGI (reference sequence). V lost 4 bases, J lost 2 bases, and 11 bases lay in between. CDR3 size: 15 residues. DNA for the CDR3: TGTGCCAGCAGTTTTTTAATGACGACTAATGAAAAACTGTTTTTT. Translated, it gives CASSFLMTTNEKLFF.

The CDR3 here is CASNGTGSAEAFF. Written as DNA, the CDR3 is TGTGCCAGCAATGGGACAGGTTCGGCTGAAGCTTTCTTT. The chain uses TRBV6-5 and TRBJ1-1, with TRBD1 matching over 8 bases. V was clipped by 7 bases and J by 6 bases; unmatched bases: 7. The CDR3 extends over 13 amino acids. In germline, CDR1 is MNHEY, CDR2 SVGAGI.

The genes are TRBV6-6 and TRBJ1-5; D is possibly TRBD1 (5 bases). Between the trimmed V and J ends, which lost 0 bases and 1 base, there was a span of 13 bases. This CDR3 spans 17 amino acids. The germline V gene encodes CDR1 MNHNY and CDR2 SVGAGI (reference sequence). CDR3: CASSYSGVGESNQPQHF. CDR3 coding DNA: TGTGCCAGCAGTTACTCGGGGGTAGGTGAGAGCAATCAGCCCCAGCATTTT.

This chain connects TRBV7-2 to TRBJ2-3; possible D gene TRBD1, 6 bases. Germline lookup yields CDR1 SGHTA and CDR2 FQGNSA. V was shortened by 1 base and J by 4 bases, with 15 bases between the two germline ends. The CDR3 is 16 amino acids. In DNA, the CDR3 is TGTGCCAGCAGCTTAGGTATGGGACACGACGCAGATACGCAGTATTTT. This codes for CASSLGMGHDADTQYF.

V usage is TRBV5-5 and J usage is TRBJ2-7, with 8 bases matching TRBD2. Trimming at V came to 4 bases and at J to 4 bases, leaving 10 bases not matched to a gene. Germline CDR1 SGHKS, CDR2 YYEKEE (reference sequence). The CDR3 has 15 amino acids. This chain's CDR3 is CASSASGGGLYEQYF. CDR3 bases: TGTGCCAGCAGCGCAAGCGGGGGAGGACTTTACGAGCAGTACTTC.

This clonotype was detected a few times. CDR3 amino acids: CASSNSGSGKNIQYF. CDR3 bases: TGTGCCAGCAGTAACTCAGGGTCTGGCAAAAACATTCAGTACTTC. The chain has TRBV27 and TRBJ2-4; tentatively, D is TRBD1 (5 bases). Germline V CDR1 and CDR2: MNHEY, SMNVEV (reference sequence). This CDR3 contains 15 residues. Trimming left V 5 bases short and J 3 bases short, with 14 bases between.